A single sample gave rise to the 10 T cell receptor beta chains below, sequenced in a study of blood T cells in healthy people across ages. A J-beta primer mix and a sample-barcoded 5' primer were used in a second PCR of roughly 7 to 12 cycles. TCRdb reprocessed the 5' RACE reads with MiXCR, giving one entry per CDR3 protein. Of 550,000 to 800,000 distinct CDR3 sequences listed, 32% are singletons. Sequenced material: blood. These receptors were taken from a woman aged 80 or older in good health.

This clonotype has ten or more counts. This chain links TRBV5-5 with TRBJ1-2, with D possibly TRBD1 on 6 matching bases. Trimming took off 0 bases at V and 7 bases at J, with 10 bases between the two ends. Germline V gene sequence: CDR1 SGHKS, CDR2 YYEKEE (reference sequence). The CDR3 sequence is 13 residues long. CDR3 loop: CASSLEQGSGYTF. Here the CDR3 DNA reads TGTGCCAGCAGCTTGGAACAGGGTAGTGGCTACACCTTC.

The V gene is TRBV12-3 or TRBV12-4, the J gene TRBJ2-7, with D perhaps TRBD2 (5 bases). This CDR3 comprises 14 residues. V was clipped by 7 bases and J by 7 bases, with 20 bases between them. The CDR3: CASTLGLVVHEQYF. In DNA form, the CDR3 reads TGTGCCAGCACCCTAGGACTCGTGGTCCATGAGCAGTACTTC.

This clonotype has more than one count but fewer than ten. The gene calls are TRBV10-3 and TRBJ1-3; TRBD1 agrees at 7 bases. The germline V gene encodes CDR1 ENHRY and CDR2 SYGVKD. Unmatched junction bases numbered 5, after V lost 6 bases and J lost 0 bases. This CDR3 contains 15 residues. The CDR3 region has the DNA TGTGCCATCAGGGCGGGGACAGACTCTGGAAACACCATATATTTT. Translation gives CAIRAGTDSGNTIYF.

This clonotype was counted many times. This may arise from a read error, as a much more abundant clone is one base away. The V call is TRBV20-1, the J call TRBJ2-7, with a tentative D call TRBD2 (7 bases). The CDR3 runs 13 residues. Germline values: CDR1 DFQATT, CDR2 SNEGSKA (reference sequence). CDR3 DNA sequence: TGCAGCACGCGGCCGGGGGGCCGGTTAGAGCAGTACTTC. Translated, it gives CSTRPGGRLEQYF.

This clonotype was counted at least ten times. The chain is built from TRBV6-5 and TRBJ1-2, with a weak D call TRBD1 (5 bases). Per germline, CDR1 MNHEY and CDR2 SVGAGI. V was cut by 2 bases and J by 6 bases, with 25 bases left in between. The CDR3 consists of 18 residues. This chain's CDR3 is CASSYRLQAAPGGDGYTF. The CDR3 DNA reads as TGTGCCAGCAGTTACAGGCTACAGGCAGCGCCGGGGGGGGATGGCTACACCTTC.

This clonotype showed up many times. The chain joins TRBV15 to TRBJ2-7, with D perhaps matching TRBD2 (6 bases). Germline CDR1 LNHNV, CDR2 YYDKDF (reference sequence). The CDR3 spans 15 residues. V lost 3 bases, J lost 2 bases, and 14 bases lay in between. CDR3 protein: CATSRGTQTTYEQYF. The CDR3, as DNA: TGTGCCACCAGCAGGGGGACTCAGACTACCTACGAGCAGTACTTC.

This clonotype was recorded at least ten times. The CDR3 bases are TGCAGCGTTCTCCGGGACATCTACAATGAGCAGTTCTTC. This codes for CSVLRDIYNEQFF. The chain joins TRBV29-1 to TRBJ2-1, with D maybe TRBD1 (6 bases). Trimming removed 5 bases at V and 3 bases at J, with 11 bases between. Germline-derived CDR1 and CDR2 are SQVTM and ANQGSEA. The length of the CDR3 is 13 residues.

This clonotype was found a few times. CDR3 sequence reads: CASAPAGFARGRSPLHF. CDR3 coding DNA: TGTGCCAGCGCCCCGGCCGGATTTGCCCGTGGAAGGTCACCCCTCCACTTT. The chain uses TRBV5-6 and TRBJ1-6; D gene uncertain. Germline values: CDR1 SGHDT, CDR2 YYEEEE. V was shortened by 7 bases and J by 10 bases, with 27 bases between the two germline ends. The CDR3 runs 17 residues.

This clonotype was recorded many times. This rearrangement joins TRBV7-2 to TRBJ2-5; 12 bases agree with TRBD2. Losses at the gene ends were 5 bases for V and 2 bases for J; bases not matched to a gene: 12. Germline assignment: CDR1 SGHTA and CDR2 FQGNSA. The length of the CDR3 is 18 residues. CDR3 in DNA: TGTGCCAGCAGCGTTGGGAGGCTAGCGGGGGGGCTACAAGAGACCCAGTACTTC. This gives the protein CASSVGRLAGGLQETQYF.

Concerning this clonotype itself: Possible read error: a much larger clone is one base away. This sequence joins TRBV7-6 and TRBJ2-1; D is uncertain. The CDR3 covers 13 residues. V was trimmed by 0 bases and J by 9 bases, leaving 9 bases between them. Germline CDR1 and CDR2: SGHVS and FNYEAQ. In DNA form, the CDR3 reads TGTGCCAGCAGCTTAGCGGGGTGGACTGAGCAGTTCTTC. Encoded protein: CASSLAGWTEQFF.